This entry features one T cell receptor beta chain sequence. Antigen: not known. The PCR employed 60 Vbeta primers together with 13 Jbeta primers. Profiling relied on immunoSEQ multiplex PCR, and the TCRdb table lists in-frame clones only, not all of them. The sample includes around 94,000 clones, around 68% of them seen just once. The data were obtained in a study of cytomegalovirus exposure and HLA in healthy donors. Overall study results and limits: Being productive about 87% or about 30% of the time was typical of most TCR beta V segments in an earlier analysis.

The source is a human donor in good health. Sequenced material: PBMCs.

DNA for the CDR3: TGTGCCAGCAGCTTAGGAGGGGGCGCCGGCTATGGCTACACCTTC. Its protein product is CASSLGGGAGYGYTF. The chain joins TRBV13 to TRBJ1-2; TRBD1 aligns across 7 bases. The germline V gene encodes CDR1 PRHDT and CDR2 FYEKMQ (reference sequence). The CDR3 is 15 residues long. J was trimmed by 4 bases and V by 0 bases; bases with no gene match: 5.